These T cell receptor beta chains were read from a single sample in a study of blood T cell repertoires in COVID-19. Only in-frame clones appear in the TCRdb table, and some are missing; sequencing was by immunoSEQ multiplex PCR. The table records roughly 250,000 clones, under 90% of them present only once. The sample taken for sequencing was peripheral blood. These receptors were obtained from a woman in her sixties with active or convalescent COVID-19. Both conserved end residues are part of each CDR3. The D gene is left open where the match is weak. Expanded clones get a size class; other rows say once, few or many, or leave the size out.

V,D,length,size,J,CDR3
TRBV5-1,TRBD2,14,-,TRBJ2-1,CASMIAGGLGEQFF
TRBV4-3,TRBD2,18,-,TRBJ2-5,CASSQDLLAGATGKTQYF
TRBV6-5,TRBD2,13,-,TRBJ2-1,CASKPYAGGEQFF
TRBV15,-,14,-,TRBJ1-1,CATSRDRVNTEAFF
TRBV7-2,-,16,once,TRBJ2-1,CASRLTSTSSYNEQFF
TRBV30,TRBD1,13,-,TRBJ1-2,CAWGQDYLDGYTF
TRBV5-1,TRBD2,16,-,TRBJ2-1,CASSQQGLAAYNEQFF
TRBV7-8,-,17,-,TRBJ1-6,CASSLAGANSYNSPLHF
TRBV19,TRBD1,17,-,TRBJ1-6,CASSIGVGTGVWPPLHF
TRBV12-5,-,12,-,TRBJ1-1,CASGLGSTWAFF
TRBV6-5,-,15,-,TRBJ2-3,CASSYGVGAADTQYF
TRBV12-5,-,20,-,TRBJ2-3,CASGLVLTVPGQGSADTQYF
TRBV27,TRBD1,14,once,TRBJ1-5,CASSPGTGVQPQHF
TRBV5-1,TRBD2,16,-,TRBJ2-2,CASSSLAGGNTGELFF
TRBV5-4,-,15,-,TRBJ1-2,CASSLVGQGGYGYTF
TRBV30,-,15,-,TRBJ2-3,CAWSVRDKSTDTQYF
TRBV4-1,TRBD2,18,-,TRBJ2-5,CASSRALPGSGSMETQYF
TRBV7-3,-,14,few,TRBJ1-2,CASSPWKGVGGYTF
TRBV15,-,17,-,TRBJ2-4,CATSSITGPGAKNIQYF
TRBV30,TRBD1,14,-,TRBJ1-2,CAWRGQGYVYGYTF
TRBV15,TRBD1,15,-,TRBJ2-1,CATSQRGQSYNEQFF
TRBV7-6,TRBD1,17,-,TRBJ2-2,CASSLRGQLTNTGELFF
TRBV7-2,-,15,-,TRBJ1-5,CASSLSGEYNQPQHF
TRBV5-1,TRBD1,11,once,TRBJ1-1,CASSGTGLAFF
TRBV11-2,-,13,-,TRBJ2-7,CASSWNRAYEQYF
TRBV7-3,-,15,once,TRBJ2-1,CASSSKAGSYNEQFF
TRBV27,TRBD1,20,few,TRBJ1-4,CASSHRGGQGLFPKNEKLFF
TRBV19,-,15,-,TRBJ1-3,CASRPAGMSGNTIYF
TRBV19,TRBD1,14,-,TRBJ2-7,CASRDRGTTYEQYF
TRBV29-1,-,13,-,TRBJ1-1,CSVAGVMNTEAFF
TRBV5-5,TRBD2,17,-,TRBJ2-1,CASSLAPAGGLVNEQFF
TRBV7-2,-,15,-,TRBJ1-4,CASRPFGSGNEKLFF
TRBV6-2/TRBV6-3,-,16,-,TRBJ2-7,CASSYRGSLTAYEQYF
TRBV6-2/TRBV6-3,TRBD1,17,-,TRBJ2-6,CASSDQGQRLGANVLTF
TRBV4-1,-,15,-,TRBJ1-4,CASIPHVGLNEKLFF
TRBV27,-,17,-,TRBJ1-2,CASSPLTSGTPGVSYTF
TRBV10-3,TRBD1,13,-,TRBJ1-1,CAIYDPGGGKAFF
TRBV18,-,12,-,TRBJ1-5,CASSPPGQPQHF
TRBV7-8,-,16,-,TRBJ1-4,CASSLLNWGGNEKLFF
TRBV7-2,-,17,-,TRBJ1-4,CASSRRVTVTTNEKLFF
TRBV7-2,TRBD2,16,-,TRBJ2-1,CATPKAGLALGNEQFF
TRBV6-5,TRBD2,15,-,TRBJ2-5,CASSYERGRGETQYF
TRBV5-1,TRBD2,14,-,TRBJ2-5,CASSLSGGVETQYF
TRBV6-5,TRBD1,14,few,TRBJ1-5,CASSSTNRGQPQHF
TRBV4-3,TRBD1,15,few,TRBJ2-7,CASSQGTGRAYEQYF
TRBV15,-,16,-,TRBJ1-2,CATSRGNGGGLYGYTF
TRBV18,-,21,once,TRBJ1-5,CASSPEPPGQTLPYSNQPQHF
TRBV4-2,-,15,-,TRBJ1-1,CASSGQQVTNTEAFF
TRBV28,-,15,once,TRBJ2-7,CASSLDVRVWNEQYF
TRBV18,-,15,few,TRBJ1-3,CASSPVQGSGNTIYF
TRBV9,TRBD2,15,-,TRBJ2-7,CASSVDAGGVYEQYF